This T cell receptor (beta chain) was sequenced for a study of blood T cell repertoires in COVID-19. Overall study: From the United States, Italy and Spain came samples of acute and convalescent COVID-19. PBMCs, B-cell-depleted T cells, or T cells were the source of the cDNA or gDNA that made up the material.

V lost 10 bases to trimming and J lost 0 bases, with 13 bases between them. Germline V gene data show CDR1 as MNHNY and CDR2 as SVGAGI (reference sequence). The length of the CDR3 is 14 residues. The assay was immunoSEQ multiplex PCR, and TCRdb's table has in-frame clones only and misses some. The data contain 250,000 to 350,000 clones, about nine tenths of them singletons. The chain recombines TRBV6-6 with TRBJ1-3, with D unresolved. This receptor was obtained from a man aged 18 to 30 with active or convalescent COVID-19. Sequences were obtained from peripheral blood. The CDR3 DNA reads TGTGCCACCGGGGATGGAGTCTCTGGAAACACCATATATTTT. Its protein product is CATGDGVSGNTIYF.